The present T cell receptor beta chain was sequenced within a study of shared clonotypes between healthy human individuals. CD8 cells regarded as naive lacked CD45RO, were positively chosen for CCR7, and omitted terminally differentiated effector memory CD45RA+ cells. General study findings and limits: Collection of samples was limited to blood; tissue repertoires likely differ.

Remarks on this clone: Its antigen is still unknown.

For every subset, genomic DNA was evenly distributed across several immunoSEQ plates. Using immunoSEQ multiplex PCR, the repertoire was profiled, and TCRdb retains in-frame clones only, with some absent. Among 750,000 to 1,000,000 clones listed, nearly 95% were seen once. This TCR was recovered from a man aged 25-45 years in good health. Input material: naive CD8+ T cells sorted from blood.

CDR3 nucleotide sequence: TGTGCCAGCAGTGAAGGCTATGCCGGACACTCGACAGATACGCAGTATTTT. Protein product: CASSEGYAGHSTDTQYF. The chain links TRBV2 to TRBJ2-3; TRBD1 is a possible D gene (5 bases). V shed 1 base and J shed 3 bases, with 17 bases lying between them. This CDR3 comprises 17 residues. Germline V gives CDR1 SNHLY, CDR2 FYNNEI.